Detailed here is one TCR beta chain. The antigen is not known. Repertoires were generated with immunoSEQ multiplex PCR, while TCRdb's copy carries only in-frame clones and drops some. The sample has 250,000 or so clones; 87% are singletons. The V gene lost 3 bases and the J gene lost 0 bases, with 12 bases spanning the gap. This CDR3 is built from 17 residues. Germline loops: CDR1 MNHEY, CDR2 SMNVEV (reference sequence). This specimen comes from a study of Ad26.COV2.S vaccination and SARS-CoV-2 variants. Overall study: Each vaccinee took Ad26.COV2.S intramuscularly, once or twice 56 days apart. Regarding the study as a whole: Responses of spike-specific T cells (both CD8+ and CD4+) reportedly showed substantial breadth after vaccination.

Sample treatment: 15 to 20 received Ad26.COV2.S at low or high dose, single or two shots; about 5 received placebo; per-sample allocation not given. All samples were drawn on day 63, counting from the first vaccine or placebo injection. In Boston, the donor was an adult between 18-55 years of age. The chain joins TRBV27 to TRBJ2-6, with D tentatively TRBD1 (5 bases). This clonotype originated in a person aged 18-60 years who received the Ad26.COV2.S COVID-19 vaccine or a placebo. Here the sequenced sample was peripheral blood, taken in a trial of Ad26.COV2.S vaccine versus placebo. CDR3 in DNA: TGTGCCAGCAGTTTTTCCTGGGGCCCCTCTGGGGCCAACGTCCTGACTTTC. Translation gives CASSFSWGPSGANVLTF.